These T cell receptor beta chains were read from a single sample in a study of CD8 T cells in ankylosing spondylitis. TCRdb re-called the 5' RACE reads with MiXCR, one entry per CDR3 protein. The sample holds more than 250,000 distinct CDR3 sequences, more than 9% seen once. Sequencing used blood, either unsorted or a sorted T cell fraction (not recorded which). These receptors were collected from a female donor with ankylosing spondylitis or in good health (not recorded which). Each CDR3 is given with its conserved first and last residue. The D gene is left open where the match is weak. The listing skips clone size in some rows; elsewhere it reads once, few, many or a size class.

J gene: TRBJ2-7; D gene: NA; V gene: TRBV12-3/TRBV12-4; clone size: many; CDR3 DNA: TGTGCCAGCAGTTTAAGTAGTTCGGGGAACGAGCAGTACTTC; CDR3 protein: CASSLSSSGNEQYF
J gene: TRBJ2-1; D gene: NA; V gene: TRBV20-1; clone size: few; CDR3 DNA: TGCAGTGCCCCTAACCTCAGGCAGCGGACCTACAATGAGCAGTTCTTC; CDR3 protein: CSAPNLRQRTYNEQFF
J gene: TRBJ2-2; D gene: NA; V gene: TRBV14; clone size: once; CDR3 DNA: TGTGCCAGCAGCCAGAGTAGCCTACAGGCCGGGGAGCTGTTTTTT; CDR3 protein: CASSQSSLQAGELFF
J gene: TRBJ2-7; D gene: NA; V gene: TRBV5-1; clone size: few; CDR3 DNA: TGCGCCAGCACCCTGGGTTCCCCCCGGGACGAGCAGTACTTC; CDR3 protein: CASTLGSPRDEQYF
J gene: TRBJ2-7; D gene: NA; V gene: TRBV28; clone size: many; CDR3 DNA: TGTGCCAGCAGTCGCGGCGGGGTTGAAACTAGCGAGCAGTACTTC; CDR3 protein: CASSRGGVETSEQYF
J gene: TRBJ2-1; D gene: TRBD2; V gene: TRBV10-3; clone size: NA; CDR3 DNA: TGTGCCATCACGCGGGGGGAATACAATGAGCAGTTCTTC; CDR3 protein: CAITRGEYNEQFF
J gene: TRBJ2-1; D gene: TRBD1; V gene: TRBV20-1; clone size: NA; CDR3 DNA: TGCAGTGCTAGACGACAGGGTGGTGAGCAGTTCTTC; CDR3 protein: CSARRQGGEQFF
J gene: TRBJ1-2; D gene: NA; V gene: TRBV28; clone size: NA; CDR3 DNA: TGTGCCAGCAGCTTCCTAGATGGCTACACCTTC; CDR3 protein: CASSFLDGYTF
J gene: TRBJ1-1; D gene: TRBD1; V gene: TRBV27; clone size: many; CDR3 DNA: TGTGCCAGCAGACCCTGGACAGGGATGAACACTGAAGCTTTCTTT; CDR3 protein: CASRPWTGMNTEAFF
J gene: TRBJ2-1; D gene: NA; V gene: TRBV5-1; clone size: many; CDR3 DNA: TGCGCCAGCAGCTTGAATTCGGGCCTAGGAGACAATGAGCAGTTCTTC; CDR3 protein: CASSLNSGLGDNEQFF
J gene: TRBJ1-6; D gene: NA; V gene: TRBV7-9; clone size: many; CDR3 DNA: TGTGCCAGCAGCGCCGGGATCCCAAATTCACCCCTCCACTTT; CDR3 protein: CASSAGIPNSPLHF
J gene: TRBJ1-1; D gene: NA; V gene: TRBV5-1; clone size: many; CDR3 DNA: TGCGCCAGCCAAAGGGACGGGGGATCGGGAAACACTGAAGCTTTCTTT; CDR3 protein: CASQRDGGSGNTEAFF
J gene: TRBJ2-7; D gene: NA; V gene: TRBV7-2; clone size: many; CDR3 DNA: TGTGCCAGCAGCTTCGACAGCAACCCCGACGAGCAGTACTTC; CDR3 protein: CASSFDSNPDEQYF
J gene: TRBJ2-1; D gene: NA; V gene: TRBV5-1; clone size: NA; CDR3 DNA: TGCGCCAGCAACCCTGGGGGGGGCCTGAGCTCCTACAATGAGCAGTTCTTC; CDR3 protein: CASNPGGGLSSYNEQFF
J gene: TRBJ1-1; D gene: NA; V gene: TRBV4-1; clone size: many; CDR3 DNA: TGCGCCAGCAGCCAGGACAGAGATCCGGCTTTCTTT; CDR3 protein: CASSQDRDPAFF
J gene: TRBJ2-7; D gene: NA; V gene: TRBV5-1; clone size: many; CDR3 DNA: TGCGCCAGCAGCTTGACGCCCTTACCCTCCTACGAGCAGTACTTC; CDR3 protein: CASSLTPLPSYEQYF
J gene: TRBJ2-7; D gene: TRBD2; V gene: TRBV3-1; clone size: NA; CDR3 DNA: TGTGCCAGCAGCCTCCATCCGACTAGCGGGGGCGGGGAGCAGTACTTC; CDR3 protein: CASSLHPTSGGGEQYF
J gene: TRBJ1-4; D gene: NA; V gene: TRBV4-3; clone size: many; CDR3 DNA: TGCGCCAGCAGCCAAGCTAAGGGACCACAGCTGTTTTTT; CDR3 protein: CASSQAKGPQLFF
J gene: TRBJ2-3; D gene: NA; V gene: TRBV4-1; clone size: NA; CDR3 DNA: TGCGCCAGCAGCCAACCGGGGTGGGATACGCAGTATTTT; CDR3 protein: CASSQPGWDTQYF
J gene: TRBJ2-2; D gene: NA; V gene: TRBV5-1; clone size: few; CDR3 DNA: TGCGCCAGCAGTTGGACAGGGAGGGACACCGGGGAGCTGTTTTTT; CDR3 protein: CASSWTGRDTGELFF
J gene: TRBJ1-4; D gene: NA; V gene: TRBV12-3/TRBV12-4; clone size: NA; CDR3 DNA: TGTGCCAGCAGTTTTAGACATAATGAAAAACTGTTTTTT; CDR3 protein: CASSFRHNEKLFF
J gene: TRBJ1-6; D gene: NA; V gene: TRBV9; clone size: few; CDR3 DNA: TGTGCCAGCAGCTCGAGGGAGGGAAATTCACCCCTCCACTTT; CDR3 protein: CASSSREGNSPLHF
J gene: TRBJ2-2; D gene: TRBD1; V gene: TRBV27; clone size: many; CDR3 DNA: TGTGCCAGCAGCCGGGGGGGACAGGGGATTTTCACCGGGGAGCTGTTTTTT; CDR3 protein: CASSRGGQGIFTGELFF
J gene: TRBJ1-6; D gene: NA; V gene: TRBV12-3/TRBV12-4; clone size: few; CDR3 DNA: TGTGCCAGCTCCACCCCGACGGGCGCCCTCCACTTT; CDR3 protein: CASSTPTGALHF